This T cell receptor (beta chain) was observed in a study of blood T cell repertoires in COVID-19. Study-level information: Material from acute and convalescent COVID-19 was sourced from the United States, Italy and Spain. T cells, B-cell-depleted T cells, or PBMCs supplied cDNA or gDNA.

In the authors' methods: Estimation of nucleated cell counts was performed using reference gene primer amplification. Libraries were prepared by immunoSEQ multiplex PCR; TCRdb keeps only in-frame clonotypes and omits some of them. The DNA was the basis for D and trimming; V, J and clone size are from that table. In the table there are about 74,000 clones, approximately 79% of which are singletons. Trimming took 5 bases from V and 0 from J; bases not matched to a gene: 2. Germline V gene lookup returns CDR1 SGHVS and CDR2 FNYEAQ. This CDR3 spans 15 amino acids. The chain carries TRBV7-6 and TRBJ2-2, with 8 bases that match TRBD1. Input material: peripheral blood. The TCR sequence derives from a man between 65 and 79 years old with active or convalescent COVID-19. The CDR3 sequence is CASSQGQANTGELFF. The CDR3 coding sequence is TGTGCCAGCAGCCAGGGACAGGCGAACACCGGGGAGCTGTTTTTT. Together with reference TRBV7-6 and TRBJ2-2, the CDR3 gives the full variable domain: GAGVSQSPRYKVTKRGQDVALRCDPISGHVSLYWYRQALGQGPEFLTYFNYEAQQDKSGLPNDRFSAERPEGSISTLTIQRTEQRDSAMYRCASSQGQANTGELFFGEGSRLTVL.